The 7 T cell receptor beta chains below come from one sample, sequenced in a study of T cells after yellow fever vaccination. TCRdb reprocessed the 5' RACE reads with MiXCR, giving one entry per CDR3 protein. The top ten clones hold 15% of a sample with hundreds of thousands of distinct CDR3 sequences, around 6.5% of them seen once. The material sequenced was PBMCs, taken 5 days after the yellow fever booster vaccination. These receptors were obtained from a man under 40 who received the YFV17D yellow fever vaccine.

The chain couples TRBV5-1 to TRBJ2-1, with 8 positions matching TRBD2. The V segment lost 1 base and the J segment 5 bases; nucleotides outside the gene matches: 5. This CDR3 is 15 amino acids long. CDR1 and CDR2 (germline): SGHRS, YFSETQ. The CDR3 loop reads CASSLYSGNHNEQFF. CDR3 nucleotide sequence: TGCGCCAGCAGCTTGTATAGCGGGAATCACAATGAGCAGTTCTTC.

The CDR3 DNA follows: TGCGCCAGCAGCCAAGTAGGCGACGAGCAGTACTTC. This gives the protein CASSQVGDEQYF. The chain has TRBV4-3 and TRBJ2-7, with no clear D. Germline lookup yields CDR1 LGHNA and CDR2 YSLEER. V lost 1 base and J 5 bases, leaving 6 bases between the germline ends. This CDR3 region has 12 residues.

The table lists this clonotype with a few counts. This chain joins TRBV20-1 and TRBJ2-5, with a tentative D call TRBD2 (6 bases). V was shortened by 3 bases and J by 3 bases, with 8 bases between the two germline ends. The CDR3 totals 12 residues. Germline V gene data show CDR1 as DFQATT and CDR2 as SNEGSKA (reference sequence). CDR3 sequence reads: CSASTSKETQYF. As DNA, the CDR3 is TGCAGTGCTAGCACTAGCAAAGAGACCCAGTACTTC.

CDR3 protein: CASSKKTSGWETDTQYF. The CDR3, as DNA: TGTGCCAGCAGCAAGAAAACTAGCGGATGGGAGACAGATACGCAGTATTTT. The chain carries TRBV7-2 and TRBJ2-3; 8 bases align to TRBD2. The V gene's germline CDR1 is SGHTA and CDR2 FQGNSA. V gave up 5 bases and J gave up 3 bases; unmatched junction bases: 13. The CDR3 consists of 17 residues.

This rearrangement joins TRBV7-2 to TRBJ2-1; D is undetermined. V was cut by 4 bases and J by 0 bases, with 10 bases left in between. This CDR3 spans 15 amino acids. Germline V gives CDR1 SGHTA, CDR2 FQGNSA. Here the CDR3 DNA reads TGTGCCAGCAGCTCCACCGCTAGCTCCTACAATGAGCAGTTCTTC. Its protein product is CASSSTASSYNEQFF.

This clonotype has just a few counts. V is TRBV6-1 and J is TRBJ1-3, with TRBD1 as a possible D gene (5 bases). CDR3 length: 15 amino acids. From germline, CDR1 is MNHNS and CDR2 SASEGT. V was pared by 6 bases and J by 0 bases, with 12 bases between. The CDR3, as DNA: TGTGCCAGCAGCTCCGGGACGGACTCTGGAAACACCATATATTTT. This gives the protein CASSSGTDSGNTIYF.

This clonotype was detected only a few times. V is TRBV19 and J is TRBJ2-1; no definite D call. Trimming stripped 3 bases from V and 7 bases from J, with 10 bases between. The CDR3 spans 13 residues. Germline CDR1 is LNHDA and CDR2 is SQIVND (reference sequence). The CDR3 DNA reads as TGTGCCAGTAGTATTGGTTTGTATAATGAGCAGTTCTTC. Translated, it gives CASSIGLYNEQFF.